These 10 T cell receptor beta chains came from one sample sequenced in a study of blood T cell repertoires in COVID-19. The protocol was immunoSEQ multiplex PCR, while the TCRdb copy is restricted to in-frame clones and leaves out a portion. The sample contains a few hundred thousand clones, over 75% of which appear only once. Sequencing was performed on peripheral blood. These TCRs come from a human donor in a cohort sampled during active COVID-19.

The chain is built from TRBV28 and TRBJ2-7; maybe TRBD2 (7 bases). There are 15 residues in the CDR3. V dropped 4 bases and J dropped 2 bases, with 15 bases sitting between them. Per germline, CDR1 MDHEN and CDR2 SYDVKM. This chain's CDR3 is CASSSAGAVAYEQYF. The DNA of the CDR3 is TGTGCCAGCAGTTCGGCGGGGGCGGTGGCCTACGAGCAGTACTTC. Together with reference TRBV28 and TRBJ2-7, the CDR3 gives the full variable domain: DVKVTQSSRYLVKRTGEKVFLECVQDMDHENMFWYRQDPGLGLRLIYFSYDVKMKEKGDIPEGYSVSREKKERFSLILESASTNQTSMYLCASSSAGAVAYEQYFGPGTRLTVT.

The chain has TRBV2 and TRBJ1-2; a possible D gene is TRBD1 (5 bases). Germline CDR1 SNHLY, CDR2 FYNNEI. The CDR3 length is 15 residues. Between the trimmed V and J ends, which lost 5 bases and 3 bases, there was a span of 16 bases. The CDR3 spells CASSRRGGGDYGYTF. Written as DNA, the CDR3 is TGTGCCAGCAGTCGTCGCGGGGGTGGCGACTATGGCTACACCTTC. Filled out from reference TRBV2 and TRBJ1-2, the complete variable domain reads EPEVTQTPSHQVTQMGQEVILRCVPISNHLYFYWYRQILGQKVEFLVSFYNNEISEKSEIFDDQFSVERPDGSNFTLKIRSTKLEDSAMYFCASSRRGGGDYGYTFGSGTRLTVV.

The CDR3 coding sequence is TGCAGCGTTGAGGTCCCGGGACACGGGAAAACTGAAGCTTTCTTT. It translates to CSVEVPGHGKTEAFF. The chain carries TRBV29-1 and TRBJ1-1, with D maybe TRBD1 (6 bases). Germline V lookup: CDR1 SQVTM, CDR2 ANQGSEA. V was cut by 3 bases and J by 5 bases, with 19 bases left in between. The CDR3 is made up of 15 amino acids.

This clone is a singleton in its sample. This rearrangement joins TRBV11-2 to TRBJ1-4; D is perhaps TRBD1 (6 bases). Germline V CDR1 and CDR2: SGHAT, FQNNGV. V shed 2 bases and J shed 8 bases, with 12 bases lying between them. The CDR3 loop spans 14 amino acids. The CDR3, as DNA: TGTGCCAGCAGCTTAAACAGGGCCAGCGAAAAACTGTTTTTT. Encoded protein: CASSLNRASEKLFF.

A single count supports this clone. The J gene is TRBJ2-2, the V gene TRBV13, with 11 bases lining up with TRBD2. J was trimmed by 5 bases and V by 4 bases; bases with no gene match: 6. The CDR3 contains 16 residues. Germline CDR1 reads PRHDT; CDR2 reads FYEKMQ (reference sequence). CDR3 protein: CASSSVAGGLTGELFF. CDR3 sequence (DNA): TGTGCCAGCAGCTCCGTAGCGGGAGGGTTGACCGGGGAGCTGTTTTTT.

This chain uses TRBV12-3 or TRBV12-4 with TRBJ1-5; D not resolved. V gave up 5 bases and J gave up 4 bases, with 6 bases separating them. The CDR3 covers 12 residues. The DNA for the CDR3 is TGTGCCAGCAGTCTTGAGAATCAGCCCCAGCATTTT. This gives the protein CASSLENQPQHF.

The rearrangement links TRBV4-2 to TRBJ2-1, with TRBD2 identical over 8 bases. Germline V gives CDR1 LGHNA, CDR2 YNFKEQ. Germline trimming cut 5 bases from V and 6 bases from J; bases unmatched to any gene: 9. This CDR3 has 15 residues. CDR3: CASSWSGREVNEQFF. CDR3 nucleotides: TGTGCCAGCAGCTGGAGCGGGAGAGAAGTCAATGAGCAGTTCTTC.

The V and J genes are TRBV7-3 and TRBJ2-3; the match to TRBD2 covers 9 bases. CDR3 length: 15 amino acids. The J segment lost 6 bases and the V segment lost 5 bases, leaving 9 bases of the junction unmatched. Germline values: CDR1 SGHTA, CDR2 FQGTGA. The CDR3 is CASSNFGAGGDTQYF. The CDR3 DNA is TGTGCCAGCAGCAACTTCGGCGCGGGAGGGGATACGCAGTATTTT.

This chain connects TRBV25-1 to TRBJ2-5, with 7 positions matching TRBD1. Germline CDR1 is MGHDK and CDR2 is SYGVNS. The CDR3 contains 14 residues. The V segment lost 1 base and the J segment 3 bases; nucleotides outside the gene matches: 2. The CDR3 reads CASSEWGTEETQYF. In nucleotides, the CDR3 is TGTGCCAGCAGTGAATGGGGGACAGAAGAGACCCAGTACTTC.

V and J are TRBV6-1 and TRBJ1-1, with 7 bases lining up with TRBD1. The germline CDR1 and CDR2 sequences are MNHNS and SASEGT. The V segment lost 2 bases and the J segment 1 base; nucleotides outside the gene matches: 1. The CDR3 consists of 14 residues. The DNA of the CDR3 is TGTGCCAGCAGTGAAAGGACAGGGAACACTGAAGCTTTCTTT. Its translation is CASSERTGNTEAFF.